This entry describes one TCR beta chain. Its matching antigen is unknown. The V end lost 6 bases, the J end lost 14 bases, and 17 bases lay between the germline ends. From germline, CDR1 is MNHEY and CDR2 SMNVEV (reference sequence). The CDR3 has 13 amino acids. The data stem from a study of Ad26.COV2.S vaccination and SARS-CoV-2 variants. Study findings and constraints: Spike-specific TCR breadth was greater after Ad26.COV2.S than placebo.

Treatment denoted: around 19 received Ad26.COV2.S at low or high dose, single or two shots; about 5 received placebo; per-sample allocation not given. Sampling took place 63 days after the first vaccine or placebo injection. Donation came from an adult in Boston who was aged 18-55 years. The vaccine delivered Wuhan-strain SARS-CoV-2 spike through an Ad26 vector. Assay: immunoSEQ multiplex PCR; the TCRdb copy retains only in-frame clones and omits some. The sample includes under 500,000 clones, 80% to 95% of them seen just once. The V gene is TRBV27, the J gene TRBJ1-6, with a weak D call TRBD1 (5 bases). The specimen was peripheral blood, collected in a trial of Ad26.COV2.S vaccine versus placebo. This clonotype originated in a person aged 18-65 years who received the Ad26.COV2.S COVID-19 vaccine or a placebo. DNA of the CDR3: TGTGCCAGCAGCGAGGGGACCCGGCCGTCCCTCCACTTT. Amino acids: CASSEGTRPSLHF.